This T cell receptor beta chain was captured by sequencing in a study of T cells in Graves' hyperthyroidism and ophthalmopathy. The CDR3 length is 20 residues. Germline CDR1 and CDR2: SGDLS and YYNGEE. J was trimmed by 0 bases and V by 0 bases; bases with no gene match: 10. This clonotype has only a few counts. From RNA transcripts, TCR beta CDR3 regions were amplified. A first-round RT-PCR of the TCR CDR3 used the HTBI primer set. One entry per CDR3 protein results from TCRdb running MiXCR on the multiplex PCR reads. Here the sample spans more than 650,000 distinct CDR3 sequences, around 13% being singletons.

The chain recombines TRBV9 with TRBJ2-1, with 12 bases that match TRBD2. This clonotype originated in a woman aged 18-30 years with Graves' hyperthyroidism. The sequenced sample consisted of blood. CDR3 amino acids: CASSVARGETSGSSYNEQFF. In DNA, the CDR3 is TGTGCCAGCAGCGTAGCTAGGGGGGAGACTAGCGGGAGCTCCTACAATGAGCAGTTCTTC.